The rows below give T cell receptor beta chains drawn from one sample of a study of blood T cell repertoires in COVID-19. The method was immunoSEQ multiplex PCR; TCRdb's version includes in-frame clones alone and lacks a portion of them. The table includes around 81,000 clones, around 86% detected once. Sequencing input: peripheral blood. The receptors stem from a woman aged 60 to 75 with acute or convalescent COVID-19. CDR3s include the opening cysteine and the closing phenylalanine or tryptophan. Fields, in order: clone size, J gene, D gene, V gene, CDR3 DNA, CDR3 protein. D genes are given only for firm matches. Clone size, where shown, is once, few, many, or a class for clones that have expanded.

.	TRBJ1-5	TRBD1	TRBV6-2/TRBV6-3	TGTGCCAGCAGTACAGGGGACAGTTCGCAGCCCCAGCATTTT	CASSTGDSSQPQHF
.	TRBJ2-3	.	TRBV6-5	TGTGCCAGCAGTTACTCAGGGGGAGCTACGCAGTATTTT	CASSYSGGATQYF
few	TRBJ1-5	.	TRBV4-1	TGCGCCAGCAGCCAAGGAGCCCGGGGAGGCCTCAATCAGCCCCAGCATTTT	CASSQGARGGLNQPQHF
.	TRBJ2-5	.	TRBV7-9	TGTGCCAGCAGCCGCGGAGGACAAGAGACCCAGTACTTC	CASSRGGQETQYF
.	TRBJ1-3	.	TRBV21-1	TGTGCCAGCAGCAAAGGCGGGACAGGGCCCCGAAACACCATATATTTT	CASSKGGTGPRNTIYF
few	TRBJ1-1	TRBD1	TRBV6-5	TGTGCCAGCAGAATTACAGGGGATCCGAACACTGAAGCTTTCTTT	CASRITGDPNTEAFF
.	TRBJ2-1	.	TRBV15	TGTGCCACCAGCCCCCGGAATGAGCAGTTCTTC	CATSPRNEQFF
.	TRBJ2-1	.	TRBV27	TGTGCCAGCAGTCCCCGGGACACCTTGGGGGAGCAGTTCTTC	CASSPRDTLGEQFF
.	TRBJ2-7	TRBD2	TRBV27	TGTGCCAGCAGTAAACTAGCGGGAGAGCCCTACGAGCAGTACTTC	CASSKLAGEPYEQYF
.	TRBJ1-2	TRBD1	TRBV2	TGTGCCAGCAGTCCTGACAGGGGAGACTATGGCTACACCTTC	CASSPDRGDYGYTF
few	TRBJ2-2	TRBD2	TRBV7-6	TGTGCCAGCAGCCGAACTCCTAGCGGGGGGCAGTACGGGGAGCTGTTTTTT	CASSRTPSGGQYGELFF
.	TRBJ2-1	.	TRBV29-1	TGCAGCGTTGCTGAGCTGCGGGCCGACAATGAGCAGTTCTTC	CSVAELRADNEQFF
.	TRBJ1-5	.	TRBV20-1	TGCAGTGCTAGTGAACCAGGGGCAGTTAGCAATCAGCCCCAGCATTTT	CSASEPGAVSNQPQHF
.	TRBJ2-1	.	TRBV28	TGTGCCAGCAGCCTTTTTACGGGGTCCTACAATGAGCAGTTCTTC	CASSLFTGSYNEQFF
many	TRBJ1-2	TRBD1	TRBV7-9	TGTGCCAGCAGCTCCAACCGGCCTGAACAGGGGGCGGGTGGCTACACCTTC	CASSSNRPEQGAGGYTF
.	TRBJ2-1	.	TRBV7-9	TGTGCCAGCAGCCCCCCATCGAGCGCCTACAATGAGCAGTTCTTC	CASSPPSSAYNEQFF
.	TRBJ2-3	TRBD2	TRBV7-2	TGTGCCAGCAGCTTATTTCGGCTAGCGGGGCTCACAGATACGCAGTATTTT	CASSLFRLAGLTDTQYF
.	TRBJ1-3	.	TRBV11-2	TGTGCCAGCAGCTTTGGCGGAACCTCTGGAAACACCATATATTTT	CASSFGGTSGNTIYF
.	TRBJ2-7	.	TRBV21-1	TGTGCCAGCAGCAAAGTACTGGAACTACGAGCGCAGTACTTC	CASSKVLELRAQYF
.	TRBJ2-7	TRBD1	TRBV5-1	TGCGCCAGCAGCTTAACCGGGACAGGAGTCTACGAGCAGTACTTC	CASSLTGTGVYEQYF
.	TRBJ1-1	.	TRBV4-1	TGCGCCAGCAGCCGCAGAGACGGGAGATTGAACACTGAAGCTTTCTTT	CASSRRDGRLNTEAFF
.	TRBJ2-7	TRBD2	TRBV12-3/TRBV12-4	TGTGCCAGCAGGAATAGCGGGGCCTCTGAGCAGTACTTC	CASRNSGASEQYF
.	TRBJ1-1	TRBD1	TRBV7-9	TGTGCCAGCTGTGGGACAGGGAACACTGAAGCTTTCTTT	CASCGTGNTEAFF
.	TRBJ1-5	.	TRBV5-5	TGTGCCAGCAGCTTGGATACCCCGGGGGGGGCCCAGCATTTT	CASSLDTPGGAQHF
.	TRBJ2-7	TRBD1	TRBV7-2	TGTGCCAGCAGCCACCCGGACAGGGGGAGCGAGCAGTACTTC	CASSHPDRGSEQYF
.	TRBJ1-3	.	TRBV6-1	TGTGCCAGCAGTGATGGTTCCTCTCCACCGAGAGATTTT	CASSDGSSPPRDF
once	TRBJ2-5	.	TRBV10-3	TGTGCCATCAGTGAGGACAAAATCGGGGGACAAGAGACCCAGTACTTC	CAISEDKIGGQETQYF
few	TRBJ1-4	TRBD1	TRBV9	TGTGCCAGCAGCCCACGGACAGGGGGTGATAATGAAAAACTGTTTTTT	CASSPRTGGDNEKLFF
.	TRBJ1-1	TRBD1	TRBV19	TGTGCCAGTAGTCGCGGGACAGCGAACACTGAAGCTTTCTTT	CASSRGTANTEAFF
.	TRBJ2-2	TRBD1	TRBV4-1	TGCGCCAGCAGCCAAAATCCGGGACAGGGAACCGGGGAGCTGTTTTTT	CASSQNPGQGTGELFF
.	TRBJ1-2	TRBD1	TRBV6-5	TGTGCCAGCAGTTACCGACAGGGCTCGCGTGGCTACACCTTC	CASSYRQGSRGYTF
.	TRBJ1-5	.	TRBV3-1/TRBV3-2	TGTGCCAGCAGCCAAGGCGCGTTAAATCAGCCCCAGCATTTT	CASSQGALNQPQHF
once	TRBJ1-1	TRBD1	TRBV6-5	TGTGCCAGCAGTTACTCCGGGACAGGGAGCACTGAAGCTTTCTTT	CASSYSGTGSTEAFF
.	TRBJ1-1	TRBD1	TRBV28	TGTGCCACCCGGACAGGGTTGAACACTGAAGCTTTCTTT	CATRTGLNTEAFF
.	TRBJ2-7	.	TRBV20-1	TGCAGTGCAGGAGATTTCTACGAGCAGTACTTC	CSAGDFYEQYF
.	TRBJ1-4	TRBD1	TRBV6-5	TGTGCCAGCAGAGGACAGGAGAATGAAAAACTGTTTTTT	CASRGQENEKLFF
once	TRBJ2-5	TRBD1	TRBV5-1	TGCGCCAGCAGCCTAACCGGGACAGGGATAGAGACCCAGTACTTC	CASSLTGTGIETQYF